This TCR beta chain emerged from a study of cytomegalovirus exposure and HLA in healthy donors. Study-wide points: Follow-up analysis found HLA locus-dependent TCR association rates, highest for DRB1 and lowest for HLA-C. Trimming of TCR beta V- and J-genes showed a link, identified in a later analysis, to a missense DCLRE1C variant. A likely sequencing artifact accounted for one observed cluster of highly shared sequence variants.

The PCR used 60 Vbeta and 13 Jbeta primers. Per the original data handling: An analysis that came later counted 80 million or so unique TCR beta chains, some 11 million shared. Sequenced by immunoSEQ multiplex PCR; TCRdb stores in-frame clones only, minus some. The V and J calls and clone size are taken from that table; D and trimming were inferred from the DNA. The table shows around 150,000 clones, with 76% occurring only once. A note on this clone: Its matching antigen is unknown.

The receptor comes from a male donor in good health and CMV-seronegative. Sequencing was done on a sample of PBMCs.

The CDR3 DNA follows: TGTGCCAGCAGCTTAAAGTACGGGACAAGTTACGAGCAGTACTTC. Its translation is CASSLKYGTSYEQYF. The V gene is TRBV7-2, the J gene TRBJ2-7, with TRBD1 as a possible D gene (6 bases). This CDR3 spans 15 amino acids. Germline V CDR1 and CDR2: SGHTA, FQGNSA. V dropped 2 bases and J dropped 4 bases, with 15 bases sitting between them.